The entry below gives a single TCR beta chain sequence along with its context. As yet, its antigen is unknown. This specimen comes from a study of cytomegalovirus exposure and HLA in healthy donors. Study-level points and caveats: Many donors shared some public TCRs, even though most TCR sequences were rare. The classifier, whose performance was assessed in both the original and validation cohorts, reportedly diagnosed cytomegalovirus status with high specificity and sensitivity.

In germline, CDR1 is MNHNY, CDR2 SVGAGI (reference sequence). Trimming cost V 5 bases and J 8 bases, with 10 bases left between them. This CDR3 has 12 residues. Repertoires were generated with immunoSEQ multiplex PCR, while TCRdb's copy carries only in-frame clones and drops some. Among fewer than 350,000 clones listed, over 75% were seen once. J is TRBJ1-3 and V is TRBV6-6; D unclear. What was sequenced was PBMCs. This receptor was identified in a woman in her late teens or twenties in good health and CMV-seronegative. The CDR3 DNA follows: TGTGCCAGCAGTGAGGCCGGAGACACCATATATTTT. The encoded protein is CASSEAGDTIYF.